This T cell receptor (beta chain) was captured by sequencing in a study of T cells after yellow fever vaccination (dated by TCRdb to the late 2010s). Background for the entire study: The SMART-Seq v4 Ultra Low Input RNA kit was used to prepare libraries from fractions with low cell numbers. To follow T-cell clones before and after both primary and booster YFV17D yellow fever vaccination, bulk TCR alpha and beta repertoires underwent longitudinal sequencing. Two healthy male donors made up the cohort, one aged 18 to 30 years and the other aged 30 to 40 years. Blood was collected at multiple timepoints before and after primary and secondary immunization, and bulk PBMC replicates and cell subsets were isolated. Points the paper makes about the study in general: After the booster, most of the clones that had expanded following primary vaccination were detected again (approximately 95% of CD4 and around 88% of CD8), which suggests that memory was broadly maintained. FACS-sorted repertoires could contain abundant contaminating clonotypes from the bulk population, so computational filtering was required. A small share of clonotypes was detected in both CD4 and CD8 compartments, with the overlap likely arising from convergent recombination. Because only a couple of donors were included in the study, the extent to which the findings can be generalized is limited. Compared with the primary T-cell response, the secondary T-cell response was faster but weaker, reaching its peak on day 5 rather than on day 15.

This clonotype was observed many times. No cognate antigen has been identified for it. Per-base qualities were not stored, and no clone one base away is much larger. The treatment or condition label, read with the paper, signifies: live attenuated yellow fever vaccine strain. At each blood-draw timepoint, two biological replicates of bulk PBMCs were collected. A standard Ficoll-Paque protocol was used to isolate PBMCs from peripheral blood. TriZol was used to extract RNA from bulk PBMCs, CD4 and CD8 fractions, and dextramer-positive and dextramer-negative fractions. The sample was run on an Illumina NovaSeq 6000. Synthesis of TCR cDNA relied on 5'RACE template switching, a step that introduced a universal primer site along with unique molecular identifiers. cDNA synthesis was primed from both the TCR alpha and TCR beta constant segments. Two PCR steps were used to amplify libraries, with sample barcodes and sequencing adapters being added in the second step. Libraries were sequenced on Illumina HiSeq 2500 (2x100 bp) or NovaSeq (2x150 bp). On the authors' methods: Reads were demultiplexed and collapsed into UMI consensus sequences with MIGEC, and V(D)J alignment was performed with MiXCR. Using edgeR on replicate PBMC samples, clonotypes were called vaccine-responding if FDR was below 0.01 and the log2 fold change was above 5 up to day 15. Each bulk clonotype was labeled CD4 or CD8 based on which sequenced repertoire, CD4 or CD8, contained the clonotype at higher abundance. TCRdb ran its own pipeline on the public reads, namely fastp trimming at Q25 and MiXCR clone calling, and kept in-frame beta chains. Identical CDR3 proteins give one entry, which carries the most common genes and DNA. V and J calls and clone size were set by TCRdb, not the authors. The sample records 250,000 or so distinct CDR3 sequences, approximately 3.8% of which are singletons. Jointly, the top ten make up approximately 18% of the sample.

The specimen was PBMCs, collected 15 days after the yellow fever booster vaccination. This clonotype originated in a man in his late teens or twenties who received the YFV17D yellow fever vaccine.

CDR3 protein: CASSLWGWNTEAFF. At the DNA level, the sequence is TGTGCCAGCAGCTTGTGGGGATGGAACACTGAAGCTTTCTTT. The rearrangement combines TRBV7-6 with TRBJ1-1, with no confident D gene call. Taken from the germline V gene, the CDR1 and CDR2 loops are SGHVS and FNYEAQ. The CDR3, cysteine through phenylalanine, is 14 amino acids long. CDR3 DNA is the only sequence kept; it has 42 bases, read in frame from the first base. Trimming costs V 3 bases and J 1 base, and their ends lie 9 bases apart.